A selection of T cell receptor beta chains follows, all from one sample in a study of T cells in Graves' hyperthyroidism and ophthalmopathy. MiXCR was run by TCRdb on the multiplex PCR reads, yielding one entry per CDR3 protein. The profile shows about 360,000 distinct CDR3 sequences, about 13% of them singletons. The sample taken for sequencing was blood. The source is a woman younger than 35 with Graves' hyperthyroidism. Each CDR3 is given with its conserved first and last residue. Each record gives: J gene, V gene, clone size, D gene, CDR3 protein, CDR3 DNA. The D gene is left open where the match is weak. Expanded clones are given a class, and other clones once, few, many or no size at all.

J: TRBJ2-2
V: TRBV6-1
size: many
D: -
CDR3: CASSVVPTGELFF
DNA: TGTGCCAGCAGTGTAGTCCCCACCGGGGAGCTGTTTTTT

J: TRBJ1-3
V: TRBV12-3/TRBV12-4
size: many
D: -
CDR3: CASSFGPPGTGNTIYF
DNA: TGTGCCAGCAGTTTCGGTCCACCGGGGACTGGAAACACCATATATTTT

J: TRBJ2-3
V: TRBV20-1
size: many
D: -
CDR3: CSARDPGSTDTQYF
DNA: TGCAGTGCTAGAGATCCGGGCAGCACAGATACGCAGTATTTT

J: TRBJ1-2
V: TRBV12-3/TRBV12-4
size: many
D: -
CDR3: CASSFLGSGSIDGYTF
DNA: TGTGCCAGCAGTTTTCTGGGGTCCGGGAGTATCGATGGCTACACCTTC

J: TRBJ2-1
V: TRBV5-1
size: many
D: -
CDR3: CASSLPRLVLKGNEQFF
DNA: TGCGCCAGCAGCTTGCCCCGTTTGGTCCTGAAGGGGAATGAGCAGTTCTTC

J: TRBJ2-1
V: TRBV20-1
size: many
D: -
CDR3: CSARDLARSTYDEQFF
DNA: TGCAGTGCTAGAGATCTAGCGCGGTCAACCTACGATGAGCAGTTCTTC

J: TRBJ1-1
V: TRBV10-3
size: -
D: -
CDR3: CAISEKMHGGGNTEAFF
DNA: TGTGCCATCAGTGAGAAAATGCATGGGGGCGGGAACACTGAAGCTTTCTTT

J: TRBJ2-7
V: TRBV30
size: many
D: -
CDR3: CAWSVIGGEQYF
DNA: TGTGCCTGGAGTGTAATCGGAGGCGAGCAGTACTTC

J: TRBJ2-1
V: TRBV20-1
size: few
D: -
CDR3: CSARMTGEFLYNEQFF
DNA: TGCAGTGCTCGTATGACCGGGGAGTTTCTATACAATGAGCAGTTCTTC

J: TRBJ1-1
V: TRBV20-1
size: few
D: -
CDR3: CSARGYLGGNTEAFF
DNA: TGCAGTGCTAGGGGTTATCTGGGGGGAAACACTGAAGCTTTCTTT

J: TRBJ2-5
V: TRBV29-1
size: -
D: -
CDR3: CSVEDRRTRETQYF
DNA: TGCAGCGTTGAAGATCGGAGGACTCGTGAGACCCAGTACTTC